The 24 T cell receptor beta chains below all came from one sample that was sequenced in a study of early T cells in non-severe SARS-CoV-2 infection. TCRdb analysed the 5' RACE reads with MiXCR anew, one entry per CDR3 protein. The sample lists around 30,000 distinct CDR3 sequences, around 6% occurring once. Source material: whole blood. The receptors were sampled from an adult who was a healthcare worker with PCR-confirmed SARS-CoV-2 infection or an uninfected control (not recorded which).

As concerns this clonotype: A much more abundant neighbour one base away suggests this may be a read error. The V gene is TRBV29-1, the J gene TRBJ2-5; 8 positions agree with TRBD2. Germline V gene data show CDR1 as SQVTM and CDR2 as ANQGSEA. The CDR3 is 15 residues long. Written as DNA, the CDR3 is TGCAGCGTTGTTAAGCGGGGGACGTACCAAGAGACCCGGTACTTC. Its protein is CSVVKRGTYQETRYF. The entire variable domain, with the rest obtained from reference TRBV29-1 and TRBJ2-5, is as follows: SAVISQKPSRDICQRGTSLTIQCQVDSQVTMMFWYRQQPGQSLTLIATANQGSEATYESGFVIDKFPISRPNLTFSTLTVSNMSPEDSSIYLCSVVKRGTYQETRYFGPGTRLLVL.

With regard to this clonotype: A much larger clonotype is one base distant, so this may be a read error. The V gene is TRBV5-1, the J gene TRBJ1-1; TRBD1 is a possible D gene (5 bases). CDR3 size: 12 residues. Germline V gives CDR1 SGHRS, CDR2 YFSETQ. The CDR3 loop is CASSLGQTEASF. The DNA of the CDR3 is TGCGCCAGCAGCTTGGGACAGACTGAAGCTTCCTTT.

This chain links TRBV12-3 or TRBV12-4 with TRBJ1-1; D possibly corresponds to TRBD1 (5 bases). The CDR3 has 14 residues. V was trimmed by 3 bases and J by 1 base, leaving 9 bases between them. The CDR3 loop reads CASSFGGGNTEAFF. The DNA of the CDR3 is TGTGCCAGCAGTTTCGGGGGAGGGAACACTGAAGCTTTCTTT.

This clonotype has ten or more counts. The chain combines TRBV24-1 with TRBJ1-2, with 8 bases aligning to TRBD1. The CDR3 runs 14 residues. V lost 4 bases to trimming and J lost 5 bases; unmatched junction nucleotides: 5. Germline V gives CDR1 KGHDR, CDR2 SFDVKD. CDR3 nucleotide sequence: TGTGCCACCAGTGAACCCGGACAGGGTTATGGCTACACCTTC. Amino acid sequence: CATSEPGQGYGYTF.

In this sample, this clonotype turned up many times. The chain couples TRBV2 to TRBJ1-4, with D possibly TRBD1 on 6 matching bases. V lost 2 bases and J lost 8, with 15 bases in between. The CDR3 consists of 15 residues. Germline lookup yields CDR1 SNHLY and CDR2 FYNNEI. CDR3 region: CASSENGGAREKLFF. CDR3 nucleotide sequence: TGTGCCAGCAGTGAAAATGGGGGGGCGCGCGAAAAACTGTTTTTT.

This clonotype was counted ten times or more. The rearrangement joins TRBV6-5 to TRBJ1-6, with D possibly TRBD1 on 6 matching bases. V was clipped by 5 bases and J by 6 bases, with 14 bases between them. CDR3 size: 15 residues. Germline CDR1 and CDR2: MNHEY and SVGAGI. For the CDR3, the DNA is TGTGCCAGCAGTCTACAGGGCAGGAGTAATTCACCCCTCCACTTT. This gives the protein CASSLQGRSNSPLHF.

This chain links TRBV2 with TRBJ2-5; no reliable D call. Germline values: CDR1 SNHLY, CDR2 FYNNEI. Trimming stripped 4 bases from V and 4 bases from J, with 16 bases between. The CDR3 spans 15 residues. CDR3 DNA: TGTGCCAGCAGTGTGTTGGTCTCGAGGACAGAGACCCAGTACTTC. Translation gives CASSVLVSRTETQYF.

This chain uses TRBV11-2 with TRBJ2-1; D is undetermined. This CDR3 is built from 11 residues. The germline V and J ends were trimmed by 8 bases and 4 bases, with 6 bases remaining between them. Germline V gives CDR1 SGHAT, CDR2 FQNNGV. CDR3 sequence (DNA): TGTGCCAGCCGGCTATACAATGAGCAGTTCTTC. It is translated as CASRLYNEQFF.

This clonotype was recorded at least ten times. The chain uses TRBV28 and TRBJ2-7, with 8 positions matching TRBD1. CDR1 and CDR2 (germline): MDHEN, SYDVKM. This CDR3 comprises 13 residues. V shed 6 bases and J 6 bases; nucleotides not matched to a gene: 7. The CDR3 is CASRQDRVREQYF. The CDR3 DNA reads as TGTGCCAGCAGGCAGGACAGGGTACGCGAGCAGTACTTC.

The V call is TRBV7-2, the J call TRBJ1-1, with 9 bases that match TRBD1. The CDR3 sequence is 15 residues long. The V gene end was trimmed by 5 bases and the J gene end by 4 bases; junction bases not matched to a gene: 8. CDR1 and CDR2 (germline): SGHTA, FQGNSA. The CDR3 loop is CASSVTGGGSTEAFF. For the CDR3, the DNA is TGTGCCAGCAGCGTTACAGGGGGCGGAAGCACTGAAGCTTTCTTT.

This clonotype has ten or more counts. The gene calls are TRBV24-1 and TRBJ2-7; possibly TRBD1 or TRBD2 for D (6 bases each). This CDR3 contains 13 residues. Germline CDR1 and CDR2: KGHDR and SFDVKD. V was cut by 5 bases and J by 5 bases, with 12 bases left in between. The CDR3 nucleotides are TGTGCCACCAGTGGAATAGGGGGGAACGAGCAGTACTTC. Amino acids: CATSGIGGNEQYF.

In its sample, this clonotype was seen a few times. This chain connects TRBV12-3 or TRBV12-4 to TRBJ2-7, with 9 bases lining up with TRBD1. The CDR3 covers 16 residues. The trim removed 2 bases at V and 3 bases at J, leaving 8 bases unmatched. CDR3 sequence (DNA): TGTGCCAGCAGTTTACTTTGGACAGGGGTTTTCTACGAGCAGTACTTC. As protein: CASSLLWTGVFYEQYF.

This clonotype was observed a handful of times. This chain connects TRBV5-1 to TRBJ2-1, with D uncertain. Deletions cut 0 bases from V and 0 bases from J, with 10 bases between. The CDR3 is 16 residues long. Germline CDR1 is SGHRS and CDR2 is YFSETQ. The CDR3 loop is CASSLDFLSSYNEQFF. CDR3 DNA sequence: TGCGCCAGCAGCTTGGACTTCCTGAGCTCCTACAATGAGCAGTTCTTC. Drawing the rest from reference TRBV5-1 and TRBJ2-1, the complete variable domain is KAGVTQTPRYLIKTRGQQVTLSCSPISGHRSVSWYQQTPGQGLQFLFEYFSETQRNKGNFPGRFSGRQFSNSRSEMNVSTLELGDSALYLCASSLDFLSSYNEQFFGPGTRLTVL.

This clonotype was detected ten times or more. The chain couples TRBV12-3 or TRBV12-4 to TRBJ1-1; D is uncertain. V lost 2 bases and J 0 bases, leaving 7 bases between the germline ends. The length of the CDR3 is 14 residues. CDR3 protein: CASSLILMNTEAFF. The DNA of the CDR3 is TGTGCCAGCAGTTTAATTCTGATGAACACTGAAGCTTTCTTT.

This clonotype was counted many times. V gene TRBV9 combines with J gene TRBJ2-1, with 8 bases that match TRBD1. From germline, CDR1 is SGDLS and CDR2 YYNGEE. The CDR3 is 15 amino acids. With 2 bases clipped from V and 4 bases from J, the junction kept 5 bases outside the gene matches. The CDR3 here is CASSVGTGIYNEQFF. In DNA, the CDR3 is TGTGCCAGCAGCGTCGGGACAGGTATTTACAATGAGCAGTTCTTC.

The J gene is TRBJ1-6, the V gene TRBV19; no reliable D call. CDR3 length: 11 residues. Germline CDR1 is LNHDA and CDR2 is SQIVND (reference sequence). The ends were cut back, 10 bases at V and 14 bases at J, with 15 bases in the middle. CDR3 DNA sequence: TGTGCCACTGACCTGGACGGGGCCCTCCACTTT. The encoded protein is CATDLDGALHF.

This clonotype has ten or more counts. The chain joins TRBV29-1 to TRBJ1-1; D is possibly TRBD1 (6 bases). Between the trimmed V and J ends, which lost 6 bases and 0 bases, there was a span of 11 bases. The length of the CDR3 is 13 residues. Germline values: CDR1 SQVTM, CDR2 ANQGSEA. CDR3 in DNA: TGCAGCGTGGGGGGGGCTATGAACACTGAAGCTTTCTTT. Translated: CSVGGAMNTEAFF.

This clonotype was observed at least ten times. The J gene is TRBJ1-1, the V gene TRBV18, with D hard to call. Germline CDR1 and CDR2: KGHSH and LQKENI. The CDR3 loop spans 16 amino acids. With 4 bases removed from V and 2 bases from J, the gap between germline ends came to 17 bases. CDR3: CASSRRRETTNTEAFF. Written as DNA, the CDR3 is TGTGCCAGCTCACGGCGAAGGGAGACTACAAACACTGAAGCTTTCTTT.

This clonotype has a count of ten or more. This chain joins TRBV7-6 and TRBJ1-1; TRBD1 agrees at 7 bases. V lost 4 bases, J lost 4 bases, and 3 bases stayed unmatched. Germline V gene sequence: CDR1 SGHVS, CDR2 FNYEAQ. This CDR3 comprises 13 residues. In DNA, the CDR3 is TGTGCCAGCAGCTCCGGACAGGTCACTGAAGCTTTCTTT. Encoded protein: CASSSGQVTEAFF.

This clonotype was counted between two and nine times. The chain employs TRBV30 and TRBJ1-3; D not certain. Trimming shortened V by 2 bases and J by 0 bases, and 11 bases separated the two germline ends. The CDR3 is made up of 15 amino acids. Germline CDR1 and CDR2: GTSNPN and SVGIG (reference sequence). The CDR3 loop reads CAWSTDGYSGNTIYF. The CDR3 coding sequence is TGTGCCTGGAGTACCGACGGATACTCTGGAAACACCATATATTTT. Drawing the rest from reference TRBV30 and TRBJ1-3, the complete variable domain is SQTIHQWPATLVQPVGSPLSLECTVEGTSNPNLYWYRQAAGRGLQLLFYSVGIGQISSEVPQNLSASRPQDRQFILSSKKLLLSDSGFYLCAWSTDGYSGNTIYFGEGSWLTVV.

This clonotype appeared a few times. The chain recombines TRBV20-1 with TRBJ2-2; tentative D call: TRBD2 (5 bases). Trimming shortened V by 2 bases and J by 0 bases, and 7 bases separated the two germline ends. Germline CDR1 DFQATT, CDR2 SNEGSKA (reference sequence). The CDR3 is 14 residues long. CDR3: CSARPGTNTGELFF. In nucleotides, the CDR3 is TGCAGTGCTAGACCGGGAACGAACACCGGGGAGCTGTTTTTT.

CDR3 nucleotides: TGTGCCAGCAGCTTAGTTTTGGTTGGGGGTCCAGATACGCAGTATTTT. Translation: CASSLVLVGGPDTQYF. V is TRBV7-6 and J is TRBJ2-3; D may correspond to TRBD1 or TRBD2 (5 bases each). This CDR3 region has 16 residues. CDR1 SGHVS and CDR2 FNYEAQ come from the germline V gene. Trimming stripped 1 base from V and 4 bases from J, with 15 bases between.

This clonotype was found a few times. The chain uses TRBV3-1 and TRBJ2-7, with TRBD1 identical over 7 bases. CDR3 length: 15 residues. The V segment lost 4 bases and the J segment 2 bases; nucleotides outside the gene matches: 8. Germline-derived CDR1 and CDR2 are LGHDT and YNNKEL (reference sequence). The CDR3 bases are TGTGCCAGCAGCCCTCCACCAGGGGGAGCCTACGAGCAGTACTTC. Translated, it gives CASSPPPGGAYEQYF.

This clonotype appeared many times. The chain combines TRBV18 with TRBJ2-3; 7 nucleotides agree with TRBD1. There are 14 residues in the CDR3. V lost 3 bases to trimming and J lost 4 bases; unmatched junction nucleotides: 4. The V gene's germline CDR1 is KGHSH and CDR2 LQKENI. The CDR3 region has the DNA TGTGCCAGCTCACCTCACAGGGGTTCAGATACGCAGTATTTT. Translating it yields CASSPHRGSDTQYF.